The present entry profiles one T cell receptor beta chain with its context. Its matching antigen is unknown. This CDR3 is 16 amino acids long. Trimming at V came to 5 bases and at J to 8 bases, leaving 13 bases not matched to a gene. Germline V gives CDR1 SGHTA, CDR2 FQGTGA. This entry belongs to a study of beta chain features in type 1 diabetes. Overall study findings and caveats: The study found moderately but significantly shorter TCRB CDR3s in all four CD4+ subsets of Type 1 diabetes patients.

The entirety of the isolated RNA underwent reverse transcription, so expressed TCRB transcripts were sequenced. Assay: immunoSEQ multiplex PCR; the TCRdb copy retains only in-frame clones and omits some. Counted here are 45,000 to 60,000 clones, 50% to 75% occurring once; the ten biggest clones make up 0.25% to 0.35%. This clonotype was sampled from a woman in her thirties with type 1 diabetes. The chain carries TRBV7-3 and TRBJ2-1; the match to TRBD2 covers 9 bases. The sample comprised stem cell memory CD4+ T cells from blood. In nucleotides, the CDR3 is TGTGCCAGCAGCCACCAGTATAGCGGGAGTAGCTATGAGCAGTTCTTC. Translation: CASSHQYSGSSYEQFF.